Reported below is one T cell receptor beta chain. The entry originates in a study of CD8 T cells in Susac syndrome. Reverse transcription used about 0.45 to 1 ug RNA and random hexamers. Amplification of TCR beta CDR3 used immunoSEQ multiplex PCR across 54 Vbeta and 13 Jbeta. TCRdb itself ran the immunoSEQ multiplex PCR reads through MiXCR, one entry per CDR3 protein. The sample has around 120,000 distinct CDR3 sequences; about 95% are singletons. This CDR3 has 15 residues. V was cut by 0 bases and J by 7 bases, with 13 bases left in between. CDR1 and CDR2 from the germline V gene are MNHEY and SMNVEV (reference sequence).

Sequenced sample: CD4+ T cells from PBMCs. This rearrangement joins TRBV27 to TRBJ1-5; D is ambiguous. This sequence originates from a human donor with multiple sclerosis. In DNA, the CDR3 is TGTGCCAGCAGTTTATCGATAAGAGGGTCCCAGCCCCAGCATTTT. It yields the protein CASSLSIRGSQPQHF.